This T cell receptor beta chain came from a study of blood T cell repertoires in COVID-19. Study-level information: The study drew acute and convalescent COVID-19 samples from the United States, Italy and Spain. The analysed material was cDNA or gDNA that came from T cells, B-cell-depleted T cells, or PBMCs.

As processed by the authors: Reference gene primer amplification in the assay estimated nucleated cell counts. Repertoires were generated with immunoSEQ multiplex PCR, while TCRdb's copy carries only in-frame clones and drops some. That table furnishes V, J and clone size, whereas the DNA furnished D and trimming. The table records about 160,000 clones, roughly 80% of them present only once. The CDR3 runs to 15 residues. In germline, CDR1 is SEHNR, CDR2 FQNEAQ (reference sequence). The V and J ends lost 6 bases and 0 bases, in that order; junction bases with no gene match: 6. This sequence originates from a man between 60 and 75 years old with acute or convalescent COVID-19. The source material was peripheral blood. This chain joins TRBV7-9 and TRBJ1-1; TRBD1 agrees at 8 bases. CDR3 nucleotide sequence: TGTGCCAGCAGTGGACAGGGAGGAATGAACACTGAAGCTTTCTTT. This gives the protein CASSGQGGMNTEAFF.